The 32 T cell receptor beta chains listed next were all sequenced from one sample in a study of blood T cell repertoires in COVID-19. The method was immunoSEQ multiplex PCR; TCRdb's version includes in-frame clones alone and lacks a portion of them. Of about 160,000 clones in the sample, around 82% were seen once. The sequencing input was peripheral blood. These receptors were collected from a man aged 60 to 69 with active or convalescent COVID-19.

V and J are TRBV19 and TRBJ1-1; tentative D call: TRBD1 (5 bases). The CDR3 sequence is 16 residues long. V lost 6 bases to trimming and J lost 2 bases, with 19 bases between them. Germline loops: CDR1 LNHDA, CDR2 SQIVND (reference sequence). The CDR3: CASRPGPGTRNTEAFF. CDR3 nucleotides: TGTGCCAGTAGGCCGGGGCCCGGGACTCGAAACACTGAAGCTTTCTTT.

The table lists this clone with a count of one. This chain joins TRBV2 and TRBJ1-4; 7 positions agree with TRBD1. Germline CDR1 is SNHLY and CDR2 is FYNNEI. The CDR3 loop spans 15 amino acids. Losses at the gene ends were 6 bases for V and 7 bases for J; bases not matched to a gene: 11. The CDR3 bases are TGTGCCAGCAGACCACAGGGGCCTTCCTCTGAAAAACTGTTTTTT. Encoded protein: CASRPQGPSSEKLFF.

There are many counts of this clone. The chain links TRBV11-1 to TRBJ2-1, with 12 nucleotides matching TRBD2. J gave up 8 bases and V 6 bases, and 5 bases lay outside the gene matches. Germline values: CDR1 SGHAT, CDR2 FQDESV (reference sequence). The CDR3 has 14 residues. The DNA for the CDR3 is TGTGCCAGCAGTTCTAGCGGGAGGGTCGATGAGCAGTTCTTC. Protein: CASSSSGRVDEQFF.

This clone was recorded a few times. The V call is TRBV7-9, the J call TRBJ1-4; 7 bases align to TRBD1. The CDR3 has 14 residues. Germline loops: CDR1 SEHNR, CDR2 FQNEAQ (reference sequence). V was clipped by 7 bases and J by 6 bases; unmatched bases: 8. CDR3 protein: CASTQGESDEKLFF. The CDR3 DNA follows: TGTGCCAGCACTCAGGGGGAATCGGATGAAAAACTGTTTTTT.

This chain joins TRBV5-1 and TRBJ1-1; TRBD1 agrees at 10 bases. V was pared by 4 bases and J by 6 bases, with 6 bases of the junction left unmatched. CDR3 length: 14 residues. Germline CDR1 reads SGHRS; CDR2 reads YFSETQ. For the CDR3, the DNA is TGCGCCAGCAGCCTGGGGGACAGGGGCGCTGAAGCTTTCTTT. This encodes CASSLGDRGAEAFF.

The chain couples TRBV7-3 to TRBJ2-7, with 7 bases identical to TRBD2. The CDR3 length is 15 residues. Trimming cost V 5 bases and J 3 bases; bases outside gene matches: 10. Germline V gene sequence: CDR1 SGHTA, CDR2 FQGTGA. The CDR3 DNA follows: TGTGCCAGCAGCCTGCAAGGGGAGGGAAGCTACGAGCAGTACTTC. Translation: CASSLQGEGSYEQYF.

V gene TRBV7-9 combines with J gene TRBJ1-2; a weak D match, TRBD1 (5 bases). Germline CDR1 SEHNR, CDR2 FQNEAQ (reference sequence). CDR3 size: 14 residues. Trimming pared 5 bases from V and 4 bases from J, leaving 14 bases between. The CDR3 DNA is TGTGCCAGCAGCCCGACAGATTTTGGCTATGGCTACACCTTC. Protein sequence: CASSPTDFGYGYTF.

The J gene is TRBJ1-5, the V gene TRBV10-3; 10 bases are a match to TRBD1. Germline-derived CDR1 and CDR2 are ENHRY and SYGVKD. V trimming: 0 bases; J trimming: 4 bases; junction bases outside the gene matches: 3. This CDR3 has 16 residues. The CDR3 loop reads CAISESGGQGNQPQHF. The CDR3 DNA follows: TGTGCCATCAGTGAGTCGGGGGGACAGGGGAATCAGCCCCAGCATTTT.

J is TRBJ2-1 and V is TRBV29-1; a possible D gene is TRBD2 (6 bases). CDR3 length: 15 residues. Germline-derived CDR1 and CDR2 are SQVTM and ANQGSEA. V lost 5 bases to trimming and J lost 4 bases, with 18 bases between them. Written as DNA, the CDR3 is TGCAGCGTTCATATCGGGTCTGCGGGGTACAATGAGCAGTTCTTC. Its protein is CSVHIGSAGYNEQFF.

This chain connects TRBV19 to TRBJ1-5; 8 bases map to TRBD1. With V trimmed by 6 bases and J by 5 bases, 6 bases remained unmatched. Germline-derived CDR1 and CDR2 are LNHDA and SQIVND (reference sequence). This CDR3 is 14 amino acids long. CDR3 nucleotide sequence: TGTGCCAGTAGGTCAGGACAGGGCTATCAGCCCCAGCATTTT. Translating it yields CASRSGQGYQPQHF.

This clone was seen a handful of times. The genes are TRBV9 and TRBJ2-5; 8 positions agree with TRBD1. The germline CDR1 and CDR2 sequences are SGDLS and YYNGEE. The CDR3 is 13 amino acids. V was clipped by 10 bases and J by 5 bases; unmatched bases: 10. The CDR3: CARQGAIMETQYF. CDR3 in DNA: TGTGCCCGCCAGGGGGCAATTATGGAGACCCAGTACTTC.

CDR3 in amino acids: CASSVAGTSTDTQYF. In nucleotides, the CDR3 is TGTGCCAGCAGCGTAGCGGGGACTAGCACAGATACGCAGTATTTT. The V and J genes are TRBV9 and TRBJ2-3; tentative D call: TRBD2 (6 bases). The CDR3 runs to 15 residues. Germline loops: CDR1 SGDLS, CDR2 YYNGEE. The V end lost 0 bases, the J end lost 0 bases, and 8 bases lay between the germline ends.

In the case of this clone: Other DNA sequences in this sample translate to the same CDR3. This CDR3 reads CASSQAGLSTDTQYF. In nucleotides, the CDR3 is TGTGCCAGCAGCCAAGCAGGGTTGTCCACAGATACGCAGTATTTT. The rearrangement joins TRBV3-1 (or the pseudogene TRBV3-2) to TRBJ2-3; perhaps TRBD1 as D (5 bases). The length of the CDR3 is 15 residues. Germline CDR1 LGHDT, CDR2 YNNKEL (reference sequence). V lost 1 base, J lost 2 bases, and 10 bases lay in between.

This chain connects TRBV6-6 to TRBJ2-7; 7 nucleotides line up with TRBD1. This CDR3 spans 15 amino acids. Unmatched junction bases numbered 9, after V lost 5 bases and J lost 2 bases. CDR1 MNHNY and CDR2 SVGAGI come from the germline V gene (reference sequence). CDR3 DNA: TGTGCCAGCAGTAGGCACCGGGACAGCACCTACGAGCAGTACTTC. Translation: CASSRHRDSTYEQYF.

This clone has only one observation. The chain uses TRBV5-4 and TRBJ1-5; no definite D call. CDR1 and CDR2 (germline): SGHNT, YYREEE (reference sequence). Trimming pared 1 base from V and 1 base from J, leaving 6 bases between. There are 14 residues in the CDR3. The CDR3 spells CASSLFGSNQPQHF. DNA for the CDR3: TGTGCCAGCAGCTTGTTTGGCAGCAATCAGCCCCAGCATTTT.

V gene TRBV7-3 combines with J gene TRBJ2-2, with a possible D match to TRBD2 (6 bases). The CDR3 runs 13 residues. CDR1 and CDR2 from the germline V gene are SGHTA and FQGTGA. Trimming shortened V by 5 bases and J by 5 bases, and 9 bases separated the two germline ends. The CDR3 coding sequence is TGTGCCAGCAGCCCCCTAGCGACCGGGGAGCTGTTTTTT. It yields the protein CASSPLATGELFF.

The CDR3 loop reads CASSKGDHSYNEQFF. The DNA of the CDR3 is TGTGCCAGCAGTAAGGGGGACCACTCCTACAATGAGCAGTTCTTC. The chain links TRBV27 to TRBJ2-1; TRBD1 might be the D (6 bases). Germline V gene sequence: CDR1 MNHEY, CDR2 SMNVEV (reference sequence). The CDR3 runs 15 residues. V was cut by 5 bases and J by 0 bases, with 11 bases left in between.

J is TRBJ2-7 and V is TRBV5-1; 9 nucleotides align to TRBD1. V lost 3 bases and J lost 3; bases outside the gene matches: 7. CDR3 length: 15 residues. The germline V gene encodes CDR1 SGHRS and CDR2 YFSETQ. This CDR3 is CASSWGDRAHYEQYF. In DNA form, the CDR3 reads TGCGCCAGCAGCTGGGGGGACAGGGCCCACTACGAGCAGTACTTC.

J is TRBJ1-1 and V is TRBV6-5, with 7 bases fitting TRBD1. CDR1 is MNHEY, CDR2 SVGAGI, per germline. The V and J ends lost 4 bases and 2 bases, in that order; junction bases with no gene match: 7. The CDR3 spans 15 residues. The CDR3 region is CASSSRTGRNTEAFF. Written as DNA, the CDR3 is TGTGCCAGCAGTTCTCGGACAGGAAGAAACACTGAAGCTTTCTTT.

The V and J genes are TRBV9 and TRBJ2-7; no definite D call. CDR3 length: 16 residues. CDR1 is SGDLS and CDR2 is YYNGEE in the germline V gene. Trimming removed 0 bases at V and 6 bases at J, with 19 bases between. The CDR3 sequence: CASSVAMTGPSAEQYF. The DNA for the CDR3 is TGTGCCAGCAGCGTAGCTATGACGGGTCCCTCGGCCGAGCAGTACTTC.

The chain has TRBV7-2 and TRBJ1-2; a possible D gene is TRBD1 (5 bases). Germline values: CDR1 SGHTA, CDR2 FQGNSA. The CDR3 extends over 17 amino acids. V dropped 6 bases and J dropped 4 bases, with 24 bases sitting between them. The chain's CDR3 is CASRRRTGDPGGYGYTF. The CDR3 bases are TGTGCCAGCAGACGCCGGACGGGGGATCCTGGGGGCTATGGCTACACCTTC.

V gene TRBV2 combines with J gene TRBJ2-1; TRBD2 matches 7 bases. Germline V gives CDR1 SNHLY, CDR2 FYNNEI. This CDR3 comprises 12 residues. The CDR3 spells CAPGGRTNEQFF. CDR3 DNA: TGTGCTCCGGGCGGGAGAACGAATGAGCAGTTCTTC.

The chain combines TRBV19 with TRBJ2-1; tentative D call: TRBD1 (5 bases). Germline CDR1 is LNHDA and CDR2 is SQIVND (reference sequence). The germline V and J ends were trimmed by 2 bases and 7 bases, with 9 bases remaining between them. This CDR3 contains 13 residues. The DNA for the CDR3 is TGTGCCAGTAGTATACTTCCAGGGAATGAGCAGTTCTTC. This gives the protein CASSILPGNEQFF.

The rearrangement links TRBV6-6 to TRBJ2-3; a possible D gene is TRBD1 (5 bases). Germline CDR1 and CDR2: MNHNY and SVGAGI (reference sequence). V lost 8 bases and J lost 2, with 11 bases in between. The CDR3 spans 13 residues. CDR3 in DNA: TGTGCCAGCGGGGCCAAAACCACAGATACGCAGTATTTT. It encodes CASGAKTTDTQYF.

This clone showed up just once. V usage is TRBV19 and J usage is TRBJ1-6; D gene unclear. The CDR3 is 14 amino acids. Trimming took 1 base from V and 6 from J, leaving 7 bases between them. CDR1 LNHDA and CDR2 SQIVND come from the germline V gene (reference sequence). In DNA form, the CDR3 reads TGTGCCAGTAGTATAGCACACATTAATTCACCCCTCCACTTT. Amino acid sequence: CASSIAHINSPLHF.

The CDR3 sequence is CASSLAGQRHYEQYF. The CDR3 bases are TGTGCCAGCAGCTTAGCGGGCCAGCGGCACTACGAGCAGTACTTC. The chain employs TRBV7-2 and TRBJ2-7, with D perhaps TRBD2 (5 bases). The CDR3 is 15 amino acids. Trimming stripped 0 bases from V and 3 bases from J, with 12 bases between. Germline assignment: CDR1 SGHTA and CDR2 FQGNSA.

The rearrangement joins TRBV4-1 to TRBJ2-5; 11 bases match TRBD2. Germline-derived CDR1 and CDR2 are MGHRA and YSYEKL. Trimming took 4 bases from V and 1 from J; bases not matched to a gene: 5. CDR3 length: 16 amino acids. The CDR3 bases are TGCGCCAGCAGCCTTAGCGGGAGGGCCCTCCAAGAGACCCAGTACTTC. Translation: CASSLSGRALQETQYF.

The chain carries TRBV5-1 and TRBJ2-1; 7 bases match TRBD2. After removal of 4 bases from V and 8 bases from J, the junction contained 15 bases not matched to a gene. Germline V gene lookup returns CDR1 SGHRS and CDR2 YFSETQ. CDR3 length: 16 amino acids. CDR3: CASSPLVGSGWDEQFF. The CDR3 bases are TGCGCCAGCAGCCCCTTAGTTGGTAGCGGGTGGGATGAGCAGTTCTTC.

The chain links TRBV28 to TRBJ1-3, with 8 bases lining up with TRBD1. This CDR3 is built from 17 residues. The V segment lost 1 base and the J segment 4 bases; nucleotides outside the gene matches: 9. Germline V lookup: CDR1 MDHEN, CDR2 SYDVKM. The CDR3 bases are TGTGCCAGCAGTTTATCACAGGGGGGTTCGCGCGGAAACACCATATATTTT. The encoded protein is CASSLSQGGSRGNTIYF. Full variable domain (remainder filled in from reference TRBV28 and TRBJ1-3): DVKVTQSSRYLVKRTGEKVFLECVQDMDHENMFWYRQDPGLGLRLIYFSYDVKMKEKGDIPEGYSVSREKKERFSLILESASTNQTSMYLCASSLSQGGSRGNTIYFGEGSWLTVV.

Concerning this clone: The same CDR3 arises from other DNA sequences in this sample as well. In nucleotides, the CDR3 is TGTGCCAGCTCACCACCGACAGTTAACTATGGCTACACCTTC. Its protein product is CASSPPTVNYGYTF. This chain links TRBV18 with TRBJ1-2; tentative D call: TRBD1 (5 bases). The V end was cut by 0 bases, the J end by 1 base, with 6 bases between. The CDR3 totals 14 residues. Germline CDR1 and CDR2: KGHSH and LQKENI.

The chain uses TRBV18 and TRBJ1-5; D gene ambiguous. The CDR3 has 16 residues. V lost 6 bases, J lost 3 bases, and 18 bases lay in between. CDR1 KGHSH and CDR2 LQKENI come from the germline V gene. The DNA for the CDR3 is TGTGCCAGCTCCCCTCGAGCACAGCCTTCCAATCAGCCCCAGCATTTT. Amino acid sequence: CASSPRAQPSNQPQHF.

The chain carries TRBV18 and TRBJ1-6, with 8 bases aligning to TRBD1. V dropped 5 bases and J dropped 4; count of bases not matched to a gene: 7. The CDR3 contains 16 residues. CDR1 and CDR2 (germline): KGHSH, LQKENI. The CDR3 loop reads CASSSETGVYNSPLHF. The CDR3 nucleotides are TGTGCCAGCTCATCTGAGACAGGGGTATATAATTCACCCCTCCACTTT. The full variable domain, in which reference TRBV18 and TRBJ1-6 provide the parts outside the CDR3, is NAGVMQNPRHLVRRRGQEARLRCSPMKGHSHVYWYRQLPEEGLKFMVYLQKENIIDESGMPKERFSAEFPKEGPSILRIQQVVRGDSAAYFCASSSETGVYNSPLHFGNGTRLTVT.